This TCR beta chain was sequenced during a study of T cell changes during pregnancy in multiple sclerosis. The germline V gene encodes CDR1 LNHDA and CDR2 SQIVND (reference sequence). V shed 8 bases, J shed 11 bases, and the junction held 13 bases outside the gene matches. This CDR3 is 13 amino acids long. Profiled with immunoSEQ multiplex PCR; TCRdb holds only in-frame clones, not every one. The table has about 45,000 clones, 85% to 90% seen once. The J gene is TRBJ1-1, the V gene TRBV19; 8 bases align to TRBD1. The TCR originated in a female donor with multiple sclerosis, enrolled in a pregnancy study. This sample comprised CD4+ T cells from peripheral blood mononuclear cells, obtained in the first trimester of pregnancy. The CDR3 reads CASDRTGIGDAFF. The CDR3 DNA is TGTGCCAGTGATCGGACAGGGATCGGCGACGCTTTCTTT.